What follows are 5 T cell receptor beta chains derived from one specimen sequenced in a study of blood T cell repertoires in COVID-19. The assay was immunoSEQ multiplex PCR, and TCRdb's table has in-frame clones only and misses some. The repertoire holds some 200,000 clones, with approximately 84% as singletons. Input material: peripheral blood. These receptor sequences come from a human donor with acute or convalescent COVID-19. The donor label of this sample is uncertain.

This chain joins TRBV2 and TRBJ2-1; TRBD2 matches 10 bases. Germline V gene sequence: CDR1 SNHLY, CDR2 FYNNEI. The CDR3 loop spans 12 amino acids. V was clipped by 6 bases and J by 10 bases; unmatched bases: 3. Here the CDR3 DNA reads TGTGCCAGCAGGCTAGCGGGGGACGAGCAGTTCTTC. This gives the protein CASRLAGDEQFF.

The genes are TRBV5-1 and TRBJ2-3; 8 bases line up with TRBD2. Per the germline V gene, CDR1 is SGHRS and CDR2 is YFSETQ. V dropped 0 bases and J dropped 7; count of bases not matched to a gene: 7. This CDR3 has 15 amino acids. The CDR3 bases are TGCGCCAGCAGCTTGGGGGGGACTAGTCATAATACGCAGTATTTT. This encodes CASSLGGTSHNTQYF.

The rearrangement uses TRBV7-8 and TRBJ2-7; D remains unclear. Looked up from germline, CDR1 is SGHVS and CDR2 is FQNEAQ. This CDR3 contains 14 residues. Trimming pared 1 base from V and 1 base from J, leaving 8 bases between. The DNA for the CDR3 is TGTGCCAGCAGCTTAGACTCAGGTTCCTACGAGCAGTACTTC. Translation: CASSLDSGSYEQYF.

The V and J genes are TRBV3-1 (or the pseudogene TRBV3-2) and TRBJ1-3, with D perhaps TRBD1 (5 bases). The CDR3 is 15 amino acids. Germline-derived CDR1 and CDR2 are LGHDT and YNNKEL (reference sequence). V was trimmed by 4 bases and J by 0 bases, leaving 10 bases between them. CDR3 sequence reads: CASSRGLDSGNTIYF. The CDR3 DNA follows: TGTGCCAGCAGCCGGGGACTTGACTCTGGAAACACCATATATTTT.

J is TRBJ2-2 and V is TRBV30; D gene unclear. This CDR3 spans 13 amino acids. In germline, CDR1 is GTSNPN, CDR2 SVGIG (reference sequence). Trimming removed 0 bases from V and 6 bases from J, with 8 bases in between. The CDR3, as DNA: TGTGCCTGGAGTGTGTCCCCCTCCGGGGAGCTGTTTTTT. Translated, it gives CAWSVSPSGELFF. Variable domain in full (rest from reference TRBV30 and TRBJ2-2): SQTIHQWPATLVQPVGSPLSLECTVEGTSNPNLYWYRQAAGRGLQLLFYSVGIGQISSEVPQNLSASRPQDRQFILSSKKLLLSDSGFYLCAWSVSPSGELFFGEGSRLTVL.